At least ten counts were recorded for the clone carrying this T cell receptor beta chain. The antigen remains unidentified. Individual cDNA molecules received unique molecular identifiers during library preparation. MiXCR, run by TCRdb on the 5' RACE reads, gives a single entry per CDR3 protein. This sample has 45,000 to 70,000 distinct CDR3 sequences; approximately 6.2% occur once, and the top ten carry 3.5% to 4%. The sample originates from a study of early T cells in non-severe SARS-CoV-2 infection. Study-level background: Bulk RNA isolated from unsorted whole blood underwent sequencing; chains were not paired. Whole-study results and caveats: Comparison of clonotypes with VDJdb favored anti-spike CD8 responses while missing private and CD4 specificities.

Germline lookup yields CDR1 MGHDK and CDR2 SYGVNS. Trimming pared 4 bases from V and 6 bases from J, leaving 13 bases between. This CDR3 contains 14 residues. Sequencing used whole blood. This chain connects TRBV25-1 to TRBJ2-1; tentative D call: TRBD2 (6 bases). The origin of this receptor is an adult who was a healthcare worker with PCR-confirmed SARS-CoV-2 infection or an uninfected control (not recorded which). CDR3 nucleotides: TGTGCCAGCAGTGTAGGAGGGTCCGGCAATGAGCAGTTCTTC. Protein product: CASSVGGSGNEQFF.